A selection of T cell receptor beta chains follows, all from one sample in a study of response to subunit inactivated influenza vaccine. MiXCR, applied by TCRdb to the RT-PCR reads, yields one record per CDR3 protein. The table records over 400,000 distinct CDR3 sequences, approximately 9.9% of them present only once. Here the sequenced sample was PBMCs from blood, taken roughly 6 weeks after vaccination. These TCRs come from a man over 45 who received an inactivated influenza vaccine. Each CDR3 is given with its conserved first and last residue. The order of the fields is J gene, clone size, D gene, V gene, CDR3 DNA, CDR3 protein. The D gene is left open where the match is weak. Only part of the rows carry a size: once, few, many, or a class if the clone is expanded.

TRBJ2-3 | . | . | TRBV7-3 | TGTGCCAGCAGCTATGGCGGGGATAGCACAGATACGCAGTATTTT | CASSYGGDSTDTQYF
TRBJ2-3 | few | . | TRBV19 | TGTGCCAGTAGTACGACAGCAGATACGCAGTATTTT | CASSTTADTQYF
TRBJ1-2 | . | . | TRBV15 | TGTGCCACCAGCAGAGATACTGACTATGGCTACACCTTC | CATSRDTDYGYTF
TRBJ1-2 | many | TRBD1 | TRBV7-9 | TGTGCCAGCAGCTCTTCTCCGGGACAGGGGGCTAACTATGGCTACACCTTC | CASSSSPGQGANYGYTF
TRBJ2-1 | . | . | TRBV12-3/TRBV12-4 | TGTGCCAGCAGCTCAGGGACGAATGAGCAGTTCTTC | CASSSGTNEQFF
TRBJ2-5 | . | . | TRBV29-1 | TGCAGCGTTGGTAGAGCATCGTACCAAGAGACCCAGTACTTC | CSVGRASYQETQYF
TRBJ2-7 | . | TRBD1 | TRBV6-5 | TGTGCCAGCAGTTACTCGACAGGGGTGGACGAGCAGTACTTC | CASSYSTGVDEQYF
TRBJ2-3 | . | TRBD2 | TRBV20-1 | TGCAGTGCCAGAGGGCTAGCGGGGGCGATTTCAAGCACAGATACGCAGTATTTT | CSARGLAGAISSTDTQYF
TRBJ2-1 | . | TRBD2 | TRBV6-2/TRBV6-3 | TGTGCCAGCGACAGGACTAGCGGGGGGAATGAGCAGTTCTTC | CASDRTSGGNEQFF
TRBJ2-5 | . | . | TRBV12-3/TRBV12-4 | TGTGCCAGTCAAAGAGCCCACTCTTCCGGAGAGACCCAGTACTTC | CASQRAHSSGETQYF
TRBJ2-1 | . | TRBD1 | TRBV5-1 | TGCGCCAGCAGCTTGCCGAGGACAGGCACCTACAATGAGCAGTTCTTC | CASSLPRTGTYNEQFF
TRBJ2-7 | few | . | TRBV29-1 | TGCAGCGTTGAAGATGGTCCGGACGAGCAGTACTTC | CSVEDGPDEQYF
TRBJ2-3 | . | . | TRBV28 | TGTGCCAGCAGTTTAAATTGGTCGGACGAACCCACAGATACGCAGTATTTT | CASSLNWSDEPTDTQYF
TRBJ2-2 | many | TRBD1 | TRBV5-1 | TGCGCCAGCAGCGGCGGGACAGGGGGCACCGGGGAGCTGTTTTTT | CASSGGTGGTGELFF
TRBJ2-3 | few | TRBD2 | TRBV7-3 | TGTGCCAGCAGCCAGACTAGCGCGTCGGGTGATACGCAGTATTTT | CASSQTSASGDTQYF
TRBJ1-5 | few | . | TRBV10-3 | TGTGCCATCAGTGAGTCGTTTCAGGACAATCAGCCCCAGCATTTT | CAISESFQDNQPQHF
TRBJ2-3 | . | TRBD2 | TRBV5-5 | TGTGCCAGCAGCTTGGCAGCACTAGCGGGCGGCACAGATACGCAGTATTTT | CASSLAALAGGTDTQYF
TRBJ2-3 | few | . | TRBV7-3 | TGTGCCAGCAGCTTAAACCCCTCATACACAGATACGCAGTATTTT | CASSLNPSYTDTQYF
TRBJ1-6 | . | . | TRBV5-5 | TGTGCCAGCAGCGGATCCAGCAATAATTCACCCCTCCACTTT | CASSGSSNNSPLHF
TRBJ1-1 | . | . | TRBV27 | TGTGCCAGCAGTTCATTTCGAACAGGGTCCTTGGACACTGAAGCTTTCTTT | CASSSFRTGSLDTEAFF
TRBJ1-2 | few | . | TRBV7-9 | TGTGCCAGCAGCCACCCTGGATCCTATGGCTACACCTTC | CASSHPGSYGYTF
TRBJ2-2 | few | . | TRBV24-1 | TGTGCCACCAGTTGGGGTAACACCGGGGAGCTGTTTTTT | CATSWGNTGELFF
TRBJ2-1 | few | . | TRBV5-5 | TGTGCCAGCAGCGTAGAGCCGATGAGCGATGAGCAGTTCTTC | CASSVEPMSDEQFF
TRBJ2-3 | many | TRBD2 | TRBV11-2 | TGTGCCAGCAGCCTCAACTCGGGGACTAGCGGCACAGATACGCAGTATTTT | CASSLNSGTSGTDTQYF
TRBJ2-3 | many | . | TRBV5-5 | TGTGCCAGCAGCTTCACTGCAGATACGCAGTATTTT | CASSFTADTQYF
TRBJ2-7 | . | TRBD2 | TRBV2 | TGTGCCAGCAGTGGAACTAGCGGGGGGAACGAGCAGTACTTC | CASSGTSGGNEQYF
TRBJ2-2 | few | TRBD1 | TRBV25-1 | TGTGCCAGCAGCGCGGTAAGGGACAGGGCCACCGGGGAGCTGTTTTTT | CASSAVRDRATGELFF
TRBJ1-1 | . | . | TRBV3-1 | TGTGCCAGCAGCCAAGGAATCGCAAACACTGAAGCTTTCTTT | CASSQGIANTEAFF
TRBJ2-2 | few | TRBD2 | TRBV20-1 | TGCAGTGCTAGACCGAGCGGGAGTGACACCGGGGAGCTGTTTTTT | CSARPSGSDTGELFF
TRBJ1-5 | many | . | TRBV12-3/TRBV12-4 | TGTGCCAGCAGTGGCAATAGCAATCAGCCCCAGCATTTT | CASSGNSNQPQHF
TRBJ2-3 | few | . | TRBV2 | TGTGCCAGCAGTGTAATCTCGGCAGATACGCAGTATTTT | CASSVISADTQYF
TRBJ1-2 | many | TRBD1 | TRBV20-1 | TGCAGTGCTAGAGACCGACAGGGGCGTCTGGGCTACACCTTC | CSARDRQGRLGYTF
TRBJ2-4 | many | TRBD1 | TRBV4-3 | TGCGCCAGCAGCCAAGGACAGGGGAATTTCGGCAAAAACATTCAGTACTTC | CASSQGQGNFGKNIQYF
TRBJ2-1 | . | . | TRBV29-1 | TGCAGCGTTTTTTCGGGGGAGAACAATGAGCAGTTCTTC | CSVFSGENNEQFF
TRBJ2-3 | few | TRBD2 | TRBV24-1 | TGTGCCACCAGTGATAAGACTAGCGGGACCGAGAGCACAGATACGCAGTATTTT | CATSDKTSGTESTDTQYF
TRBJ2-5 | . | . | TRBV3-1 | TGTGCCAGCAGCCAAGTTGGTTTTCAAGAGACCCAGTACTTC | CASSQVGFQETQYF